This entry lists 10 T cell receptor beta chains sequenced from one sample in a study of OX40 agonist ivuxolimab in advanced cancers. Measured with immunoSEQ multiplex PCR; TCRdb has only the in-frame clones, and not every one. The data contain approximately 100,000 clones, less than 95% of them seen just once; the ten biggest clones take up roughly 1.5%. Sequences were derived from CD4+ or CD8+ T cells sorted from blood, sampled in a trial of the OX40 agonist ivuxolimab. These receptors were taken from an adult with an advanced solid tumor such as melanoma, head and neck, liver or kidney cancer.

The chain combines TRBV27 with TRBJ2-1; D is tentatively TRBD1 or TRBD2 (6 bases each). Germline V CDR1 and CDR2: MNHEY, SMNVEV (reference sequence). This CDR3 is 15 amino acids long. V lost 2 bases to trimming and J lost 9 bases, with 17 bases between them. The CDR3 spells CASSLLARGDGEQFF. The CDR3 DNA reads as TGTGCCAGCAGTTTACTAGCTAGGGGGGACGGTGAGCAGTTCTTC.

The rearrangement uses TRBV11-3 and TRBJ2-3; D call uncertain. This CDR3 has 14 residues. Trimming removed 1 base from V and 6 bases from J, with 11 bases in between. Germline CDR1 and CDR2: SGHNT and YENEEA. The CDR3 here is CASSLARSSDTQYF. The CDR3 coding sequence is TGTGCCAGCAGCTTAGCCAGGAGCTCGGATACGCAGTATTTT.

The CDR3 DNA sequence: TGTGCCAGCTCACCACTCGCTAGCGGGGGCACAGATACGCAGTATTTT. Translating gives CASSPLASGGTDTQYF. The chain joins TRBV18 to TRBJ2-3; 9 bases align to TRBD2. V lost 1 base and J lost 1; bases outside the gene matches: 3. CDR1 and CDR2 from the germline V gene are KGHSH and LQKENI. This CDR3 has 16 residues. The variable domain in full, completed from reference TRBV18 and TRBJ2-3, reads NAGVMQNPRHLVRRRGQEARLRCSPMKGHSHVYWYRQLPEEGLKFMVYLQKENIIDESGMPKERFSAEFPKEGPSILRIQQVVRGDSAAYFCASSPLASGGTDTQYFGPGTRLTVL.

Only one count was recorded for this clone. The V call is TRBV18, the J call TRBJ2-7; D tentatively reads TRBD1 or TRBD2 (5 bases each). Germline V gives CDR1 KGHSH, CDR2 LQKENI. The CDR3 covers 18 residues. Trimming removed 2 bases from V and 0 bases from J, with 20 bases in between. Here the CDR3 reads CASSPISGTAILSYEQYF. The CDR3 DNA reads as TGTGCCAGCTCACCAATTTCCGGGACCGCCATCCTCTCCTACGAGCAGTACTTC.

The chain recombines TRBV7-9 with TRBJ2-1; D is ambiguous. The germline gives CDR1 SEHNR, CDR2 FQNEAQ (reference sequence). Trimming took off 5 bases at V and 7 bases at J, with 18 bases between the two ends. CDR3 size: 15 residues. Here the CDR3 DNA reads TGTGCCAGCAGCCGCACGCTCTCCCGAAGAAATGAGCAGTTCTTC. Residues: CASSRTLSRRNEQFF.

The chain is built from TRBV7-2 and TRBJ1-1; TRBD1 agrees at 8 bases. Unmatched junction bases numbered 11, after V lost 4 bases and J lost 10 bases. The CDR3 sequence is 14 residues long. In germline, CDR1 is SGHTA, CDR2 FQGNSA. CDR3 residues: CASSSAQPGTGAFF. The CDR3 DNA reads TGTGCCAGCAGCTCAGCCCAACCCGGGACAGGAGCTTTCTTT. The full variable domain, completed using reference TRBV7-2 and TRBJ1-1, is GAGVSQSPSNKVTEKGKDVELRCDPISGHTALYWYRQSLGQGLEFLIYFQGNSAPDKSGLPSDRFSAERTGGSVSTLTIQRTQQEDSAVYLCASSSAQPGTGAFFGQGTRLTVV.

The J gene is TRBJ1-5, the V gene TRBV9; 7 nucleotides agree with TRBD1. This CDR3 has 14 amino acids. Germline CDR1 SGDLS, CDR2 YYNGEE. The V and J ends lost 3 bases and 3 bases, in that order; junction bases with no gene match: 3. The CDR3 coding sequence is TGTGCCAGCAGCGCCGGGACAGACAATCAGCCCCAGCATTTT. Protein product: CASSAGTDNQPQHF.

The chain links TRBV29-1 to TRBJ1-4; D gene ambiguous. Trimming took off 7 bases at V and 5 bases at J, with 8 bases between the two ends. The germline CDR1 and CDR2 sequences are SQVTM and ANQGSEA. The CDR3 spans 11 residues. The CDR3 DNA is TGCAGCGGTACACTGAATGAAAAACTGTTTTTT. The encoded protein is CSGTLNEKLFF. Complete variable domain (other parts from reference TRBV29-1 and TRBJ1-4): SAVISQKPSRDICQRGTSLTIQCQVDSQVTMMFWYRQQPGQSLTLIATANQGSEATYESGFVIDKFPISRPNLTFSTLTVSNMSPEDSSIYLCSGTLNEKLFFGSGTQLSVL.

DNA of the CDR3: TGTGCCAGCGGACGGACAGACTCCTACGAGCAGTACTTC. It encodes CASGRTDSYEQYF. The rearrangement uses TRBV27 and TRBJ2-7; weak D call: TRBD1 (6 bases). CDR1 MNHEY and CDR2 SMNVEV come from the germline V gene (reference sequence). Trimming cost V 8 bases and J 0 bases, with 11 bases left between them. The CDR3 totals 13 residues.

V is TRBV7-3 and J is TRBJ2-1; TRBD1 is a possible D gene (6 bases). The V and J ends lost 4 bases and 12 bases respectively, with 16 bases between them. The germline CDR1 and CDR2 sequences are SGHTA and FQGTGA. The CDR3 runs 13 residues. CDR3 sequence: CASSSSTGWGQFF. CDR3 DNA: TGTGCCAGCAGCTCCTCGACAGGTTGGGGGCAGTTCTTC.